Listed here is a single TCR beta chain. The target antigen is unknown. V dropped 4 bases and J dropped 1 base, with 17 bases sitting between them. CDR3 length: 17 residues. Germline V lookup: CDR1 MGHRA, CDR2 YSYEKL. General study results and limits: Tumor Tregs overlapped most with tumor, then blood, naive CD4+ cells.

Treg sorting used a CD4+CD25+CD127-/low gate. Using its own MiXCR run on the 5' RACE reads, TCRdb lists one record per CDR3 protein. The sample lists about 40,000 distinct CDR3 sequences, under 25% seen once, with just over 4% in the top ten. This chain links TRBV4-1 with TRBJ2-4; D possibly matches TRBD1 or TRBD2 (6 bases each). This receptor was taken from a female donor with breast cancer. Sequencing was done on a sample of Tregs sorted from blood. CDR3 DNA sequence: TGCGCCAGCAGCCTCATTTTGGACAGCGGGGCCAAAAACATTCAGTACTTC. It translates to CASSLILDSGAKNIQYF.